This TCR beta chain was obtained from a study of blood T cell repertoires in COVID-19. Whole-study context: Sites across the United States, Italy and Spain contributed samples from acute and convalescent COVID-19. PBMCs, B-cell-depleted T cells, or T cells provided the cDNA or gDNA that made up the material.

In the original processing: Scientists estimated how many nucleated cells there were by amplifying reference gene primers. Measured with immunoSEQ multiplex PCR; TCRdb has only the in-frame clones, and not every one. From that table come the V and J calls and clone size; the DNA was used to work out D and trimming. The data hold 300,000 to 500,000 clones, with more than 75% observed a single time. Between the trimmed V and J ends, which lost 5 bases and 5 bases, there was a span of 11 bases. Germline V gene lookup returns CDR1 KGHDR and CDR2 SFDVKD. The CDR3 is made up of 13 amino acids. Sequenced input: PBMCs or T cells enriched from blood (not recorded which). The TCR was taken from a woman aged 25 to 39 with acute COVID-19. The J gene is TRBJ2-5, the V gene TRBV24-1; a possible D gene is TRBD1 (6 bases). The CDR3 nucleotides are TGTGCCACCAGTGTGGGGGCTTCGGAGACCCAGTACTTC. Translated, it gives CATSVGASETQYF.